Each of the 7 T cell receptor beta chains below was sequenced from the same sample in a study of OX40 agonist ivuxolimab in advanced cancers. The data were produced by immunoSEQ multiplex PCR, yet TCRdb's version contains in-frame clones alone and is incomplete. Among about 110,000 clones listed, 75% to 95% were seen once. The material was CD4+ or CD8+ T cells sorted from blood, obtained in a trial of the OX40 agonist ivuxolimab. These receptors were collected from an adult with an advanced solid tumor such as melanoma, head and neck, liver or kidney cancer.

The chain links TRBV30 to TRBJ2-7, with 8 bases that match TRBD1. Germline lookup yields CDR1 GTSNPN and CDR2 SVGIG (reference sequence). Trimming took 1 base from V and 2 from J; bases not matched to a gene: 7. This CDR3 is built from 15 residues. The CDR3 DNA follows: TGTGCCTGGAGTGCCCCTACAGGGGGTCCCTACGAGCAGTACTTC. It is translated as CAWSAPTGGPYEQYF.

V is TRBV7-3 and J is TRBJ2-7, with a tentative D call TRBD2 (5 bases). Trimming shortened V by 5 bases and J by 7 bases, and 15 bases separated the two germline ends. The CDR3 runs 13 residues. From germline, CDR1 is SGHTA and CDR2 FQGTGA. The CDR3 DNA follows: TGTGCCAGCAGCCCAACAATTGGAGGAGAGCAGTACTTC. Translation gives CASSPTIGGEQYF.

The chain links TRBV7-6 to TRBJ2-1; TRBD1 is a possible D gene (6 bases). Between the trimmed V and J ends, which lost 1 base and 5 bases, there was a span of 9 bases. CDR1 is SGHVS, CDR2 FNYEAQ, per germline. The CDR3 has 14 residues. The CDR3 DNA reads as TGTGCCAGCAGCTTAGACCACAGGGACAATGAGCAGTTCTTC. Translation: CASSLDHRDNEQFF.

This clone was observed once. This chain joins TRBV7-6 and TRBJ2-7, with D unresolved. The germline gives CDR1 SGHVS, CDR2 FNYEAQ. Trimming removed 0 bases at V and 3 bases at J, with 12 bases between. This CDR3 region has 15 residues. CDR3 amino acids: CASSLADTVDYEQYF. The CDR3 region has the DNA TGTGCCAGCAGCTTAGCAGACACGGTCGACTACGAGCAGTACTTC.

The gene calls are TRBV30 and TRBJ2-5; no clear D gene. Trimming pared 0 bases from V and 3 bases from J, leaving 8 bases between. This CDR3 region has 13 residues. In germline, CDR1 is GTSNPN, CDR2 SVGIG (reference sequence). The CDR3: CAWSVQPKETQYF. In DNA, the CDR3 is TGTGCCTGGAGTGTACAGCCAAAAGAGACCCAGTACTTC.

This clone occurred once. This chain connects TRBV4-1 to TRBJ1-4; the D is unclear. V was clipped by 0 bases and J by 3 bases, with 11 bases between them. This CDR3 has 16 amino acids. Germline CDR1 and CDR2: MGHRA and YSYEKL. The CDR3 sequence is CASSQEGSLANEKLFF. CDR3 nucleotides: TGCGCCAGCAGCCAAGAGGGATCGTTGGCTAATGAAAAACTGTTTTTT.

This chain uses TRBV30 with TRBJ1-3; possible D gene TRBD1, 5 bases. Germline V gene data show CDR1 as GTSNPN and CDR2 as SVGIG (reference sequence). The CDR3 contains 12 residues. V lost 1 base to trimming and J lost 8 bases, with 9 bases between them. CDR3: CAWSGQGDTIYF. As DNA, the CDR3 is TGTGCCTGGAGTGGCCAAGGGGACACCATATATTTT. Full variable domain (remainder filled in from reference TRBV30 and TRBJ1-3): SQTIHQWPATLVQPVGSPLSLECTVEGTSNPNLYWYRQAAGRGLQLLFYSVGIGQISSEVPQNLSASRPQDRQFILSSKKLLLSDSGFYLCAWSGQGDTIYFGEGSWLTVV.